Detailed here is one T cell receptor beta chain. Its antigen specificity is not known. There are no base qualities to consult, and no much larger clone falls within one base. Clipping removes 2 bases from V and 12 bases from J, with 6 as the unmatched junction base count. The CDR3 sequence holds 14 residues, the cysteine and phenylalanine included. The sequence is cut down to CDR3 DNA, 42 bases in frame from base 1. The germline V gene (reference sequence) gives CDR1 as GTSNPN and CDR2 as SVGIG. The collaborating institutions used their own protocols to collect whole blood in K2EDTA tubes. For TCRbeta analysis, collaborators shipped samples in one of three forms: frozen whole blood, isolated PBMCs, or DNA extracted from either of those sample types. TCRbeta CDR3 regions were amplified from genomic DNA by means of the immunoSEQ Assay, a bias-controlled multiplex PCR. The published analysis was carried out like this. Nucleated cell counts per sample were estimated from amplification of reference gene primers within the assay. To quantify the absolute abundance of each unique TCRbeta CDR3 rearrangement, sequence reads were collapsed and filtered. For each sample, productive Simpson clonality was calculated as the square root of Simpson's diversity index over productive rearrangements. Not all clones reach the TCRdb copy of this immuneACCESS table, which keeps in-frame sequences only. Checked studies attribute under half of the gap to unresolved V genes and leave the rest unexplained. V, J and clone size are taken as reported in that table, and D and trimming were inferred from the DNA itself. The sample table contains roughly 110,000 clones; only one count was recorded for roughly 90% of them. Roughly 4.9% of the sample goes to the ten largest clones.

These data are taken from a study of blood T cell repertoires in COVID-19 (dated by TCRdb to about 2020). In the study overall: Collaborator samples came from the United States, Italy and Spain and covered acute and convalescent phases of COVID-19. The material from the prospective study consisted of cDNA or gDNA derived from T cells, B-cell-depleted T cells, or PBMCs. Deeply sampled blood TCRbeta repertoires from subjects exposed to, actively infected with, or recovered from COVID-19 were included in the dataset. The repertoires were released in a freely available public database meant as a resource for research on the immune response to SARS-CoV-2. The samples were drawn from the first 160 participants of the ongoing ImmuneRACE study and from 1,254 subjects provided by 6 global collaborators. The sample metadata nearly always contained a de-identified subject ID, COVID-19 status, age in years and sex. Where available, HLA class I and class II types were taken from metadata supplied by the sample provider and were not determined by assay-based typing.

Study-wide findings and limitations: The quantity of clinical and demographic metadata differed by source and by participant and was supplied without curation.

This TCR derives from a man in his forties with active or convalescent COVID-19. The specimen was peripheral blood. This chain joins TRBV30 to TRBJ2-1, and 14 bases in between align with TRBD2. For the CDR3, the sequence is CAWSRGLAGERQFF. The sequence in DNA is TGTGCCTGGAGTCGGGGACTAGCGGGAGAGCGGCAGTTCTTC.